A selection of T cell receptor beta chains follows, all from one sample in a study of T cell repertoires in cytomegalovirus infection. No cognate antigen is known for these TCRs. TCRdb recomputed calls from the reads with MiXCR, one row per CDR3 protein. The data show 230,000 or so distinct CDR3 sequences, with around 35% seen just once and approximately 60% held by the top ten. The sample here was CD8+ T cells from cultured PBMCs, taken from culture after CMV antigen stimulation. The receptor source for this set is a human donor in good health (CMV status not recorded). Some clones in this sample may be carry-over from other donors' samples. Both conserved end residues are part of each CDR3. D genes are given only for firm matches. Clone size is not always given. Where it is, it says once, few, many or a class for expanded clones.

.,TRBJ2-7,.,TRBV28,TGTGCCAGCTACGAGCAGTACTTC,CASYEQYF
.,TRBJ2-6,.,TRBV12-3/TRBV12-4,TGTGCCAGCAGTCCCCGAGAGGGTGGGGCCAACGTCCTGACTTTC,CASSPREGGANVLTF
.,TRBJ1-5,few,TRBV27,TGTGCCAGCAGTTTAAGAGGGGGTCGTGGCAATCAGCCCCAGCATTTT,CASSLRGGRGNQPQHF
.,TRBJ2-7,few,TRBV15,TGTGCCACCAGCCACTCTAGCGCCAGCTCCTACGAGCAGTACTTC,CATSHSSASSYEQYF
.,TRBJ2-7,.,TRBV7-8,TGTGCCAGCAGCTCCCTTGACCGGGGCGTCCTGAACGAGCAGTACTTC,CASSSLDRGVLNEQYF
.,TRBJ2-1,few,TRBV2,TGTGCCAGCTCAGTGGGCGGGATCGGCAATGAGCAGTTCTTC,CASSVGGIGNEQFF
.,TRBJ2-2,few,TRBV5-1,TGCGCCAGCAGCGACGGACAACCCGGGGAGCTGTTTTTT,CASSDGQPGELFF
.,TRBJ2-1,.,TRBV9,TGTGCCAGCAGCGTAGAGTCTTCTTATATCAATGAGCAGTTCTTC,CASSVESSYINEQFF
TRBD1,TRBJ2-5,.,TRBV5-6,TGTGTCAGCACAGGGGGCCAAGAGACCCAGTACTTC,CVSTGGQETQYF
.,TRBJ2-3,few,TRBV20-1,TGCAGTGCTAGGGAGCGGCTGGGTAGCACAGATACGCAGTATTTT,CSARERLGSTDTQYF
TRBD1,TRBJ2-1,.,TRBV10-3,TGTGCCATCAGGGCGGGACAGGGCCGGGATGAGCAGTTCTTC,CAIRAGQGRDEQFF
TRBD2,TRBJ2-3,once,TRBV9,TGTGCCAGCGCTAGCGGGAGCACAGATACGCAGTATTTT,CASASGSTDTQYF
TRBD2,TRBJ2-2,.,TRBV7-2,TGTGCCAGCAGCCAACCCCACGGGCTAGCGGGAGGTGGGAACACCGGGGAGCTGTTTTTT,CASSQPHGLAGGGNTGELFF
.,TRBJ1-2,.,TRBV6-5,TGTGCCAGCAGTTACATCCGGATGGATGGCTACACCTTC,CASSYIRMDGYTF
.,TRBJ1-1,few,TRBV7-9,TGTGCCAGCAGCACAACAGGGTACGGGGTGAACACTGAAGCTTTCTTT,CASSTTGYGVNTEAFF
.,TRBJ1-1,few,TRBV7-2,TGTGCCAGCAGCTTAGAGGGGCGGCTCTTACTGGAAGCTTTCTTT,CASSLEGRLLLEAFF
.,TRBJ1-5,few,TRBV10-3,TGTGCCACAATCACAAGGGGTACCTTTTGGAATCAGCCCCAGCATTTT,CATITRGTFWNQPQHF
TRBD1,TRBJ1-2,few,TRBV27,TGTGCCAGCAGCCTAACGGGACAGGGCGTTTATTACTATGGCTACACCTTC,CASSLTGQGVYYYGYTF
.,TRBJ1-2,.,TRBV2,TGTGCCAGCAGTGAATCAATTGTGCCAGCCTTC,CASSESIVPAF
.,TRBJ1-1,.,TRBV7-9,TGTGCCAGCAGCTTAACAGACAGGTCCACTGAAGCTTTCTTT,CASSLTDRSTEAFF
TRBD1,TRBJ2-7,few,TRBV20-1,TGCAGTGCAAGACAGGGAAGCGAGCAGTACTTC,CSARQGSEQYF
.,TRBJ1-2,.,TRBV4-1,TGCGCCAGCAGCCAATTAAGTGGTCTGGGGCGATGGGGCTACACCTTC,CASSQLSGLGRWGYTF
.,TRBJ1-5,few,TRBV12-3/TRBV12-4,TGTGCCAGCAGCCCCGGGACATTCAATCAGCCCCAGCATTTT,CASSPGTFNQPQHF
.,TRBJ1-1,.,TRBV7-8,TGTGCCAGCTTCCGGTGGGGACCGAGGAACACTGAAGCTTTCTTT,CASFRWGPRNTEAFF
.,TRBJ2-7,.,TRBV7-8,TGTGCCAGCAGCTTAGCGCCAGGGAACTACGAGCAGTACTTC,CASSLAPGNYEQYF
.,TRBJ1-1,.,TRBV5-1,TGCGCCAGCAGCAAACCCGCCAGGGTCCCTGAAGCTTTCTTT,CASSKPARVPEAFF
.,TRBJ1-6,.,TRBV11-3,TGTGCCAGCAGCCCCCAGGAGGTCGGTTCACCCCTCCACTTT,CASSPQEVGSPLHF
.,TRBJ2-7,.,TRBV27,TGTGCCAGCAGACCCTCCGCTTACTACGAGCAGTACTTC,CASRPSAYYEQYF
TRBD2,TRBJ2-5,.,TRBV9,TGTGCCAGCAGCGCCGTAACTAGCGGCCAAGAGACCCAGTACTTC,CASSAVTSGQETQYF
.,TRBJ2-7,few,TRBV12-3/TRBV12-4,TGTGCCAGCAGACTAGGACTTTCCTACGAGCAGTACTTC,CASRLGLSYEQYF
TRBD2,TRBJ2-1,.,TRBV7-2,TGTGCCAGCAGCTTAGCGTGGGCTAGCGGGAGGGCAGGGACCTACAATGAGCAGTTCTTC,CASSLAWASGRAGTYNEQFF
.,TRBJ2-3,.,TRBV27,TGTGCCAGCAGTTCCCTCCTTGCGGGCTTCACAGATACGCAGTATTTT,CASSSLLAGFTDTQYF
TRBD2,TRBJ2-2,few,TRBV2,TGTGCCAGCAACCAGCGGGAGGTGGACACCGGGGAGCTGTTTTTT,CASNQREVDTGELFF
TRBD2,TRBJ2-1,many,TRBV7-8,TGTGCCAGCAGCTACCTTGTGGGACTAGCGGGGAATGAGCAGTTCTTC,CASSYLVGLAGNEQFF
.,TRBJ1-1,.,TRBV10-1,TGCGCCAGCAGTGAGGGACTTCGGAACACTGAAGCTTTCTTT,CASSEGLRNTEAFF
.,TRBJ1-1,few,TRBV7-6,TGTGCCAGCAGCTTACCACCCGGGGCTGAAGCTTTCTTT,CASSLPPGAEAFF
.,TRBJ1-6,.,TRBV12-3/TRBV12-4,TGTGCCAGCAGTTTATTTGGTGAGCGCAGGAGGGGAGATAATTCACCCCTCCACTTT,CASSLFGERRRGDNSPLHF
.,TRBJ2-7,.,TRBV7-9,TGTGCCAGCAGCCGACTACAGGGTTTAAGGTACTTC,CASSRLQGLRYF
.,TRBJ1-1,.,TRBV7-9,TGTGCCAGCAGCCCGCTTATTTGGGCGAATGAAGCTTTCTTT,CASSPLIWANEAFF
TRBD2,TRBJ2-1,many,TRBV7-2,TGTGCCAGCAGCTTACCCCTCAGGACTAGCGGGGTCTACAATGAGCAGTTCTTC,CASSLPLRTSGVYNEQFF
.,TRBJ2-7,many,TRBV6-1,TGTGCCAGCAGTGACAGGTGGAGCTCCTACGAGCAGTACTTC,CASSDRWSSYEQYF
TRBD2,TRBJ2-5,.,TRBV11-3,TGTGCCAGCAGCCCCCGAGCGGGAGGGGATGAGACCCAGTACTTC,CASSPRAGGDETQYF
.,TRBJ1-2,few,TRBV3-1,TGTGCCAGCAGCCGGGACTATGGCTACACCTTC,CASSRDYGYTF
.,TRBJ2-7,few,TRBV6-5,TGTGCCAGCAAGTTAAGGGGATTCTCCTACGAGCAGTACTTC,CASKLRGFSYEQYF
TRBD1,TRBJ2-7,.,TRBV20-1,TGCAGTGCTAGGGACAGGGGGGAGCAGTACTTC,CSARDRGEQYF
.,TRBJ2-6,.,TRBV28,TGTGCCATCCGGTCGGCTGGGGCCAACGTCCTGACTTTC,CAIRSAGANVLTF
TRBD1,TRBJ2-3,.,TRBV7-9,TGTGCCACCCGGACAGGGTCCGCAGATACGCAGTATTTT,CATRTGSADTQYF
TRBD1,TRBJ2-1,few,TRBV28,TGTGCCAGCATTCCCGGGACAGGGCGGGGGCGATACAATGAGCAGTTCTTC,CASIPGTGRGRYNEQFF
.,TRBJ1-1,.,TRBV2,TGTGCCAGGATGGACAGAACAGAAGCTTTCTTT,CARMDRTEAFF
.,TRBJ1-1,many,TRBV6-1,TGTGCCAGCAGTGAGGTGGCGCGCACTGAAGCTTTCTTT,CASSEVARTEAFF
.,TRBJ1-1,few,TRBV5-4,TGTGCCAGCACCACAGGCACTGAAGCTTTCTTT,CASTTGTEAFF
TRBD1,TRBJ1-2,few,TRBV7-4,TGTGCCAGCAGCTTGGCAGGGGGTCTTTATGGCTACACCTTC,CASSLAGGLYGYTF
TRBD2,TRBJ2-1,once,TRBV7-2,TGTGCCAGCAGCTTAGTGTGGGGAGCGGGGGTCCTCGGGAGGGAGCAGTTCTTC,CASSLVWGAGVLGREQFF
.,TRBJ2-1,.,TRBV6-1,TGTGCCAGCAGTCCCCTGGGTAACTCCTACAATGAGCAGATCTTC,CASSPLGNSYNEQIF
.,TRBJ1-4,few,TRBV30,TGTGCCTGGAGGAGGGGCGGGCGAACTAATGAAAAACTGTTTTTT,CAWRRGGRTNEKLFF
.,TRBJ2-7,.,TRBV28,TGTGCCAGCAGCGCCATGGGGGACCTAAGCTCCTACGAGCAGTACTTC,CASSAMGDLSSYEQYF
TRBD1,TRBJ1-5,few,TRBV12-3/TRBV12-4,TGTGCCAGCAGTCCTACCGGGACAGGCAATCAGCCCCAGCATTTT,CASSPTGTGNQPQHF
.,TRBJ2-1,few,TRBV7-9,TGTGCCAGCAGCCGGGTAGCGGTTTACAATGAGCAGTTCTTC,CASSRVAVYNEQFF
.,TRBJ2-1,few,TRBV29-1,TGCAGCGCAGATACCCGCGGGGTTTCAGAAGTAGGGCAATTCTTC,CSADTRGVSEVGQFF
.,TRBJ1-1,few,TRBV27,TGTGCCAGCAGTTTATATCCCGGCAGTGGGCACGCTTTCTTT,CASSLYPGSGHAFF